This T cell receptor (beta chain) was documented in a study of blood T cell repertoires in COVID-19. Study-level background: Some COVID-19 samples were acute and others convalescent; all came from the United States, Italy and Spain.

Per the original data handling: For nucleated cells, counts were estimated from reference gene primer amplification. TCRdb's table, derived via immunoSEQ multiplex PCR, lists solely in-frame clones and lacks some. The V and J calls and clone size are taken from that table; D and trimming were inferred from the DNA. The sample lists more than 85,000 clones, approximately 90% occurring once. Seattle patient enrollment occurred during active infection, with longitudinal follow-up thereafter. The CDR3 contains 15 residues. Germline V CDR1 and CDR2: SGHTA, FQGNSA. V was trimmed by 1 base and J by 8 bases, leaving 15 bases between them.

The specimen sequenced was peripheral blood. This sequence originates from a woman aged 45-65 years with COVID-19, enrolled during active disease. This chain connects TRBV7-2 to TRBJ1-3, with a weak D call TRBD1 (5 bases). CDR3 DNA: TGTGCCAGCAGCTTAGGTGGTTTCGGGGGAGACACCATATATTTT. Amino acid sequence: CASSLGGFGGDTIYF.